These 18 T cell receptor beta chains were sequenced from one sample in a study of blood T cell repertoires in COVID-19. Repertoires were generated with immunoSEQ multiplex PCR, while TCRdb's copy carries only in-frame clones and drops some. The sample carries 200,000 to 250,000 clones, roughly 90% recorded once. Material for sequencing was peripheral blood. The receptors come from a man aged 30 to 39 who had recovered from COVID-19.

The rearrangement joins TRBV6-6 to TRBJ1-2, with D possibly being TRBD1 (6 bases). Germline V lookup: CDR1 MNHNY, CDR2 SVGAGI (reference sequence). V lost 4 bases and J lost 4, with 16 bases in between. The CDR3 loop spans 15 amino acids. In nucleotides, the CDR3 is TGTGCCAGCAGTTCCTCCTCCGGACAGCGCTATGGCTACACCTTC. Amino acid sequence: CASSSSSGQRYGYTF.

V gene TRBV6-5 combines with J gene TRBJ1-1, with 8 bases matching TRBD1. CDR1 and CDR2 (germline): MNHEY, SVGAGI. CDR3 length: 13 amino acids. The junction had 11 bases not matched to a gene; V was cut back by 6 bases and J by 11 bases. The CDR3 reads CASRSNRGAGAFF. CDR3 DNA sequence: TGTGCCAGCAGGTCAAACAGGGGGGCAGGTGCTTTCTTT.

V gene TRBV5-1 combines with J gene TRBJ2-1, with D perhaps matching TRBD2 (5 bases). The CDR3 runs to 16 residues. The V end lost 0 bases, the J end lost 7 bases, and 17 bases lay between the germline ends. Looked up from germline, CDR1 is SGHRS and CDR2 is YFSETQ. The CDR3 protein is CASSLEGGPWVNEQFF. The CDR3 coding sequence is TGCGCCAGCAGCTTGGAGGGCGGGCCCTGGGTGAATGAGCAGTTCTTC.

J is TRBJ2-7 and V is TRBV7-9; D unresolved. V was trimmed by 3 bases and J by 2 bases, leaving 11 bases between them. Germline values: CDR1 SEHNR, CDR2 FQNEAQ (reference sequence). The CDR3 runs to 14 residues. DNA for the CDR3: TGTGCCAGCAGCTTCCCGTACGAGCCCTACGAGCAGTACTTC. Translation gives CASSFPYEPYEQYF.

The V gene is TRBV2, the J gene TRBJ2-6; 8 bases align to TRBD2. In germline, CDR1 is SNHLY, CDR2 FYNNEI. J lost 4 bases, V lost 9 bases, and 11 bases had no gene match. The CDR3 covers 16 residues. CDR3: CARTYTGGAGANVLTF. The CDR3 nucleotides read TGTGCCAGGACGTATACCGGGGGGGCCGGGGCCAACGTCCTGACTTTC.

This chain links TRBV4-3 with TRBJ1-6; 10 nucleotides align to TRBD1. CDR3 length equals 15 residues. V gave up 3 bases and J gave up 11 bases; unmatched junction bases: 7. Looked up from germline, CDR1 is LGHNA and CDR2 is YSLEER. The CDR3 coding sequence is TGCGCCAGCAGCCACCGAGACAGGGGGCAGACACCCCTCCACTTT. Translated: CASSHRDRGQTPLHF.

The V and J genes are TRBV10-3 and TRBJ2-1, with D possibly being TRBD2 (6 bases). Germline V gene data show CDR1 as ENHRY and CDR2 as SYGVKD. The CDR3 covers 14 residues. V was trimmed by 2 bases and J by 15 bases, leaving 20 bases between them. CDR3 nucleotide sequence: TGTGCCATCAGTGAGCAGAGACAGACGTCCGGGGGGTTCTTC. Protein product: CAISEQRQTSGGFF.

This rearrangement joins TRBV27 to TRBJ2-7, with a weak D call TRBD1 (5 bases). CDR3 length equals 12 residues. Germline CDR1 MNHEY, CDR2 SMNVEV (reference sequence). Trimming removed 7 bases from V and 1 base from J, with 8 bases in between. The CDR3 region has the DNA TGTGCCAGCACAGGGCCTTCCTACGAGCAGTACTTC. It yields the protein CASTGPSYEQYF.

The chain uses TRBV25-1 and TRBJ1-1; D gene ambiguous. This CDR3 has 14 amino acids. Germline CDR1 reads MGHDK; CDR2 reads SYGVNS. V was pared by 2 bases and J by 4 bases, with 11 bases between. CDR3 nucleotide sequence: TGTGCCAGCAGTGAACCTGGGCCCATCACTGAAGCTTTCTTT. This gives the protein CASSEPGPITEAFF.

The V and J genes are TRBV7-8 and TRBJ1-5; D gene ambiguous. The germline gives CDR1 SGHVS, CDR2 FQNEAQ. The CDR3 consists of 16 residues. V lost 3 bases and J lost 5, with 17 bases in between. The CDR3 sequence: CASSLAATLADQPQHF. CDR3 nucleotides: TGTGCCAGCAGCTTGGCAGCGACGTTGGCGGATCAGCCCCAGCATTTT.

As concerns this clone: One junction end disagrees with the germline gene, perhaps due to a read error. The chain couples TRBV30 to TRBJ1-2; 8 bases are shared with TRBD1. The CDR3 loop spans 11 amino acids. Germline V gene sequence: CDR1 GTSNPN, CDR2 SVGIG (reference sequence). The CDR3 region has the DNA TGTGCCTGGAGTGCAGGGGGCGCCTCTGTCTTC. Encoded protein: CAWSAGGASVF.

The chain joins TRBV21-1 to TRBJ2-3; the table names TRBD1, a call not compared with the DNA. TRBV21-1 constitutes a pseudogene. This CDR3 comprises 16 residues. CDR3 nucleotides: TGTGCCAGCAGCAAAGGGCAGGGACAGGGACATTATACGCAGTATTTT. Its translation is CASSKGQGQGHYTQYF.

The gene calls are TRBV19 and TRBJ2-7; 7 nucleotides align to TRBD1. Germline V gives CDR1 LNHDA, CDR2 SQIVND (reference sequence). CDR3 size: 13 residues. With 4 bases clipped from V and 1 base from J, the junction kept 1 base outside the gene matches. The CDR3 coding sequence is TGTGCCAGTAGTAGGGACAGATCCTACGAGCAGTACTTC. Translation gives CASSRDRSYEQYF.

The CDR3 nucleotides are TGTGCCAGCAGCCCAAGCGATAACAGGGGTCAAGAGACCCAGTACTTC. As protein: CASSPSDNRGQETQYF. The genes are TRBV9 and TRBJ2-5, with 7 bases aligning to TRBD1. The V gene's germline CDR1 is SGDLS and CDR2 YYNGEE. The CDR3 covers 16 residues. The J segment lost 2 bases and the V segment lost 4 bases, leaving 11 bases of the junction unmatched.

The chain is built from TRBV20-1 and TRBJ2-1; no reliable D call. The V gene lost 7 bases and the J gene lost 0 bases, with 4 bases spanning the gap. This CDR3 is built from 11 residues. CDR1 is DFQATT, CDR2 SNEGSKA, per germline (reference sequence). CDR3 bases: TGCAGTGGGAGCTCCTACAATGAGCAGTTCTTC. This gives the protein CSGSSYNEQFF.

This chain joins TRBV3-1 (or the pseudogene TRBV3-2) and TRBJ2-1, with D perhaps TRBD2 (5 bases). CDR1 LGHDT and CDR2 YNNKEL come from the germline V gene (reference sequence). The CDR3 sequence is 15 residues long. V lost 4 bases to trimming and J lost 3 bases, with 13 bases between them. In DNA, the CDR3 is TGTGCCAGCAGCCCGGACTCTAGCCTCTACAATGAGCAGTTCTTC. Protein: CASSPDSSLYNEQFF.

The rearrangement uses TRBV19 and TRBJ1-3; a possible D gene is TRBD1 (6 bases). The V gene lost 6 bases and the J gene lost 11 bases, with 8 bases spanning the gap. CDR3 length: 10 amino acids. Germline V gene sequence: CDR1 LNHDA, CDR2 SQIVND (reference sequence). The CDR3 is CASRKGAIYF. The CDR3 DNA reads TGTGCCAGTAGGAAGGGGGCCATATATTTT.

The chain has TRBV3-1 (or the pseudogene TRBV3-2) and TRBJ2-1; TRBD2 aligns across 11 bases. The ends lost 4 bases at V and 9 bases at J; junction bases unmatched: 2. The CDR3 has 13 residues. The germline gives CDR1 LGHDT, CDR2 YNNKEL (reference sequence). The CDR3 nucleotides read TGTGCCAGCAGCCTGCTAGCGGGGGGTGAGCAGTTCTTC. Its translation: CASSLLAGGEQFF.